The sequence of this TCR beta chain was determined in a study of control samples from healthy donors and cancer patients. The assay was immunoSEQ multiplex PCR, and TCRdb's table has in-frame clones only and misses some. The data show roughly 160,000 clones, with under 96% seen just once and 0.85% to 1.3% held by the top ten. The clonotype was recovered from a woman aged 30 to 39 in good health. The specimen sequenced was blood.

CDR3 protein: CASSVGRNNSPLHF. As DNA, the CDR3 is TGTGCCAGCAGTGTGGGACGGAATAATTCACCCCTCCACTTT. The chain carries TRBV27 and TRBJ1-6; D is perhaps TRBD1 (5 bases). V lost 5 bases to trimming and J lost 5 bases, with 10 bases between them. CDR1 and CDR2 (germline): MNHEY, SMNVEV (reference sequence). The CDR3 has 14 residues.